This T cell receptor beta chain was sequenced during a study of T cells in Graves' hyperthyroidism and ophthalmopathy (dated by TCRdb to the late 2010s). Study-level background: Peripheral blood was collected at initial diagnosis, before any treatment. Whether ophthalmopathy could be predicted prospectively was tested in an independent validation cohort made up of 18 to 20 hyperthyroidism patients plus 17 patients who later progressed to ophthalmopathy. In addition, the study compared T-cell repertoires in thyroid tissue and in blood from about 6 Graves' hyperthyroidism patients. According to the paper, TCR Vbeta CDR3 sequencing was carried out on 120 to 150 peripheral blood samples, which came from fewer than 50 ophthalmopathy, approximately 72 hyperthyroidism and approximately 17 progressor patients. To identify distinguishing TCR V-J signatures, a discovery cohort of about 100 patients was used, comprising 43 with Graves' ophthalmopathy and approximately 58 with stable Graves' hyperthyroidism. Once sampling was done, hyperthyroidism patients were given methimazole at a starting dose of 30 mg daily, whereas ophthalmopathy patients were given high-dose intravenous methylprednisolone. The approximately 97 discovery patients were randomly divided into training and test sets at a 7:3 ratio. What the authors observed across the whole study: No statistical method was used to fix the sample size in advance, and group allocation was not hidden from the investigators. In validation, the model predicted progression to ophthalmopathy a median of around 6.5 months before onset, with approximately 68% sensitivity and 72.22% specificity. Most expanded thyroid clonotypes (frequency above 0.001) were also detected in blood, a finding suggesting that blood repertoires may reflect thyroid immune responses. In cross-validation, a model built on a 13 V-J signature told ophthalmopathy apart from stable hyperthyroidism with under 90% sensitivity and around 84% specificity, and in testing the same model reached 80%/75%.

The TCR beta CDR3 regions were amplified from the RNA transcripts. A first-round RT-PCR of the TCR CDR3 used the HTBI primer set with the Qiagen OneStep RT-PCR kit. Libraries were constructed in a second round of multiplex PCR, after which size selection and purification were carried out. Sequencing of the libraries was done on an Illumina HiSeq2000 using paired-end 100 bp reads. Per the source publication's procedure: SOAPnuke was used to process the raw data, removing reads that contained adapters or uncalled bases, had a mean Phred below 15, or lacked an exact match to the constant primer or identifier. COPE v1.2.5 was used to merge high-quality paired reads, and clonotypes were defined as unique nucleotide sequences. Clonotypes were aligned to IMGT TRBV, TRBD and TRBJ reference segments using MiTCR v1.1. The analysis was restricted to V-J combinations with a frequency above 0.0001, which together covered 99.2% of the repertoires. The TCS score was defined as F50 (clonal expansion) divided by E x V (chaos), with BLOSUM62-based TCRdist calculated between CDR3 peptides within each V-J. Welch's t-statistics and random forest reduced several hundred V-J features to roughly 13, which were used in a naive Bayes classifier (R e1071). TCRdb trimmed public reads at Q25 via fastp, called clones via MiXCR and kept in-frame beta chains. When rows share a CDR3 protein, they turn into one entry using the most common DNA and genes. TCRdb's processing, not the authors', yielded these V and J calls. The sample records roughly 740,000 distinct CDR3 sequences, over 15% of which are singletons. Of the sample, under 8.5% falls within the top ten clones.

From the germline V gene, CDR1 is MNHNS and CDR2 is SASEGT. From its cysteine to its phenylalanine, the CDR3 spans 15 amino acids. This entry keeps only the CDR3 DNA: 45 bases, framed from base 1. Germline trimming amounts to 2 bases on V and 9 bases on J, with 7 as the count of junction bases outside the gene matches. A patient counted as having stable Graves' hyperthyroidism if no progression to ophthalmopathy occurred over 18 months of follow-up. The hyperthyroidism patients were between 18 and 65 years old and newly diagnosed, with a disease duration of less than 2 months. The study excluded patients with uncontrolled infections, other autoimmune diseases, pregnancy or lactation. Diagnoses relied on clinical symptoms, serum thyroxine and TRAb, thyroid ultrasound and orbital computed tomography. PBMCs were isolated from 8 to 10 ml of fresh peripheral blood by Ficoll-Paque density gradient centrifugation. Total RNA was extracted with Trizol reagent, and quality was checked on an Agilent 2100 Bioanalyzer.

Regarding this clonotype: The antigen it recognizes is unknown. No qualities accompany the bases; no much larger clone lies one base away.

The material sequenced was blood. The V and J genes are TRBV6-1 and TRBJ1-6; TRBD1 fits 7 bases in the junction. The sequence derives from a man aged 18-30 years with Graves' hyperthyroidism. In nucleotides, the sequence is TGTGCCAGCAGTGAAATAGACAGGGTTGGTTCACCCCTCCACTTT. Translated, this gives CASSEIDRVGSPLHF.